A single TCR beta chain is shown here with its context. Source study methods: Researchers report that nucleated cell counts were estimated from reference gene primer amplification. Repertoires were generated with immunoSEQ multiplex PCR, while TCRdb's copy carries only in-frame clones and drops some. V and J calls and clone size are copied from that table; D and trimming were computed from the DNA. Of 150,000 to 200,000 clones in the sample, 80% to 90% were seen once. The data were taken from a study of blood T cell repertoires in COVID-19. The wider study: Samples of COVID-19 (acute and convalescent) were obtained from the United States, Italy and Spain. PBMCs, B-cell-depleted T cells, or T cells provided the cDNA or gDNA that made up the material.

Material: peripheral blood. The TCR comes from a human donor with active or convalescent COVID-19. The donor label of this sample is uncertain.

The CDR3 spells CASTPRSAGAGETQYF. The CDR3 DNA is TGTGCCAGTACTCCCCGGTCAGCGGGGGCAGGGGAGACCCAGTACTTC. The chain is built from TRBV19 and TRBJ2-5; TRBD2 matches 8 bases. Germline V gene data show CDR1 as LNHDA and CDR2 as SQIVND (reference sequence). This CDR3 contains 16 residues. V trimming: 7 bases; J trimming: 5 bases; junction bases outside the gene matches: 15.